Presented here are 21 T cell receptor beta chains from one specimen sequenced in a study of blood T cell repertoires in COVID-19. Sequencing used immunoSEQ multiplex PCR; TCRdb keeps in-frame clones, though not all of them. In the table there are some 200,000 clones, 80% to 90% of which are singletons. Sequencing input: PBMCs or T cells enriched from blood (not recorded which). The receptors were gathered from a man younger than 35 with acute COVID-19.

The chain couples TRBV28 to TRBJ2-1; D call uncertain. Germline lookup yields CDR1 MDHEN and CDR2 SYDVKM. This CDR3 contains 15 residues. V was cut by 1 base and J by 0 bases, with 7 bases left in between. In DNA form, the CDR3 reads TGTGCCAGCAGTTTATCGCCCAGCTCCTACAATGAGCAGTTCTTC. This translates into CASSLSPSSYNEQFF.

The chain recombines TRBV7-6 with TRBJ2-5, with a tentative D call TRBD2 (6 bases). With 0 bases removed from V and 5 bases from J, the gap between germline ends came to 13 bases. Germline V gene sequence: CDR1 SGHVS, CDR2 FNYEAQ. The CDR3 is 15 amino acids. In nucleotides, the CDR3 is TGTGCCAGCAGCTTAGCAGAGGCGGGGAGGGAGACCCAGTACTTC. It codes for CASSLAEAGRETQYF.

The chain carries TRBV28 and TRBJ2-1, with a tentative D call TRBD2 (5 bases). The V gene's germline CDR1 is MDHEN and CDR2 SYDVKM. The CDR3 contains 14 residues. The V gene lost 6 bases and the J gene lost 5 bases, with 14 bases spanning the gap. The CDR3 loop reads CASSLSPADNEQFF. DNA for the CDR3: TGTGCCAGCAGCCTCTCTCCAGCGGACAATGAGCAGTTCTTC.

CDR3 sequence: CAWIQGTGYTF. The CDR3 region has the DNA TGTGCCTGGATTCAGGGGACTGGCTACACCTTC. The genes are TRBV30 and TRBJ1-2; tentatively, D is TRBD1 (6 bases). The CDR3 totals 11 residues. The ends were cut back, 4 bases at V and 7 bases at J, with 10 bases in the middle. The V gene's germline CDR1 is GTSNPN and CDR2 SVGIG (reference sequence).

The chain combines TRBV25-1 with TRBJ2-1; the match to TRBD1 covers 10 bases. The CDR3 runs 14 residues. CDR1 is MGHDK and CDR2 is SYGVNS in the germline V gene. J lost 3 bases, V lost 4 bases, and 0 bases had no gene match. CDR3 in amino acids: CASSGTGGYNEQFF. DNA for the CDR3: TGTGCCAGCAGTGGGACAGGGGGCTACAATGAGCAGTTCTTC.

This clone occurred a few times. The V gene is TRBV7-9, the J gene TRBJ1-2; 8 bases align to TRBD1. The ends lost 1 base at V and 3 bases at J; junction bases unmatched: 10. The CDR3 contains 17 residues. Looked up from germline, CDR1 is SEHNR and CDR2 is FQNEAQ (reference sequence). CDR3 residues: CASSLERQGALDYGYTF. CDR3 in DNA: TGTGCCAGCAGCTTAGAACGGCAGGGGGCGCTTGACTATGGCTACACCTTC.

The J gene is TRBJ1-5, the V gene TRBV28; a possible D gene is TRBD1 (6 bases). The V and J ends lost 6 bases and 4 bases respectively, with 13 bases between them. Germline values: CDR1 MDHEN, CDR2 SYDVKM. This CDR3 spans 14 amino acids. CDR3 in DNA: TGTGCCAGCAGAACCGGGACACCGAATCAGCCCCAGCATTTT. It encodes CASRTGTPNQPQHF.

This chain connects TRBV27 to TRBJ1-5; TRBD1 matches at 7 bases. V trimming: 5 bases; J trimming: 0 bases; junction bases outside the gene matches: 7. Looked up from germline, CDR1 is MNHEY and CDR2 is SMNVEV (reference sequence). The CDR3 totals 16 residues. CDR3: CASSPGDSYSNQPQHF. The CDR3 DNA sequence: TGTGCCAGCAGTCCAGGGGACAGCTATAGCAATCAGCCCCAGCATTTT.

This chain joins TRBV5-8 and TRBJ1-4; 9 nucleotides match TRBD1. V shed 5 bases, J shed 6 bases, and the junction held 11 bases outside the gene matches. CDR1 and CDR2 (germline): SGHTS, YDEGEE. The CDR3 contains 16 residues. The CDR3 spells CASRRPGTGPDEKLFF. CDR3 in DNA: TGTGCCAGCAGACGTCCCGGGACAGGGCCGGATGAAAAACTGTTTTTT.

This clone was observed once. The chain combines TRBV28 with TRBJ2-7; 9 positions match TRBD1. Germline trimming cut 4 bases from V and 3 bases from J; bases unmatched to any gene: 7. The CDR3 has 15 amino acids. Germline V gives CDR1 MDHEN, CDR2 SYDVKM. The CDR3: CASSYTGTGSYEQYF. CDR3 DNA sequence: TGTGCCAGCAGTTATACCGGGACAGGGAGCTACGAGCAGTACTTC.

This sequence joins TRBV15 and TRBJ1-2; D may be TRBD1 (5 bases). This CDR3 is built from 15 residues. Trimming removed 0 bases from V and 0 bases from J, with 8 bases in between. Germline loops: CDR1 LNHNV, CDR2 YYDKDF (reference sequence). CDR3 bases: TGTGCCACCAGCAGAGAACCCAGGGCTAACTATGGCTACACCTTC. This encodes CATSREPRANYGYTF.

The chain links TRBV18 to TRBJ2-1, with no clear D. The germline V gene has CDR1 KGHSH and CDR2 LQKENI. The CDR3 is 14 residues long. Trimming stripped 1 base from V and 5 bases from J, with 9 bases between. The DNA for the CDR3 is TGTGCCAGCTCACCACAAGCTAGACACAATGAGCAGTTCTTC. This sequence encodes CASSPQARHNEQFF.

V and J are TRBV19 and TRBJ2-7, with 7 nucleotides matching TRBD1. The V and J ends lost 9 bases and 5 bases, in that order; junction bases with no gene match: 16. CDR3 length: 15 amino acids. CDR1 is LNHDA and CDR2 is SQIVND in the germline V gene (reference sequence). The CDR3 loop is CASAATRNRGHEQYF. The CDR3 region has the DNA TGTGCCAGCGCCGCGACGAGGAACAGGGGACACGAGCAGTACTTC.

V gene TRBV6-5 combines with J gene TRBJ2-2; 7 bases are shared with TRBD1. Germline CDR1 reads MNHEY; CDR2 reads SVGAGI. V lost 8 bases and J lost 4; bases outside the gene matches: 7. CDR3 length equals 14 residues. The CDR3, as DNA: TGTGCCAGCGAAGAGGGGGCGTTCACCGGGGAGCTGTTTTTT. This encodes CASEEGAFTGELFF.

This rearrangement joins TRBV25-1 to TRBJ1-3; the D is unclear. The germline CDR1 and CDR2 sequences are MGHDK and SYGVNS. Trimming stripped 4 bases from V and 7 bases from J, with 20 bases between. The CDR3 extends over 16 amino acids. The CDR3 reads CASSALGLGRRNTIYF. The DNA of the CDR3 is TGTGCCAGCAGTGCACTAGGGTTAGGTCGTAGGAACACCATATATTTT.

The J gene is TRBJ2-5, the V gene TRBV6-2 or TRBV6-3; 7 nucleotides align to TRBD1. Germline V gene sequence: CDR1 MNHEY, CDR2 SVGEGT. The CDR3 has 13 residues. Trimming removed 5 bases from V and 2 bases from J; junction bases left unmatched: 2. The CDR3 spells CASSGTEQETQYF. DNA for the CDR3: TGTGCCAGCAGTGGGACAGAACAAGAGACCCAGTACTTC.

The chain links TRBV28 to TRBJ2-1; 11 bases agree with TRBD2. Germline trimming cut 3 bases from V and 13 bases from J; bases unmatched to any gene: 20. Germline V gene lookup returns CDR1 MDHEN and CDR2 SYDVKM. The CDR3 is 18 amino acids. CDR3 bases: TGTGCCAGCAGTTTGGCCGAGGGGGGGGCCCTAGCGGGAGGCCGCCAGTTCTTC. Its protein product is CASSLAEGGALAGGRQFF.

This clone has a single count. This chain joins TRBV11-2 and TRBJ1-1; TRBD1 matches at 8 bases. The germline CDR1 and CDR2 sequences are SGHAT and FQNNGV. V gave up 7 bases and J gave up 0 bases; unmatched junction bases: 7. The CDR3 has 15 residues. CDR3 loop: CASNQGQALNTEAFF. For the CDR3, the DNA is TGTGCCAGCAACCAGGGACAGGCTCTGAACACTGAAGCTTTCTTT. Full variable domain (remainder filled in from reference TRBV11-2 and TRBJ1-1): EAGVAQSPRYKIIEKRQSVAFWCNPISGHATLYWYQQILGQGPKLLIQFQNNGVVDDSQLPKDRFSAERLKGVDSTLKIQPAKLEDSAVYLCASNQGQALNTEAFFGQGTRLTVV.

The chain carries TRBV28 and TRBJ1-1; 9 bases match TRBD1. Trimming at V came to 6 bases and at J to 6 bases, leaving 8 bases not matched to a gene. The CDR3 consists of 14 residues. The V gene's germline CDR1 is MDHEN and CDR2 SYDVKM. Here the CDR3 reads CASRPGTGIPEAFF. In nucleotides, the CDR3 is TGTGCCAGCAGGCCCGGGACAGGGATACCTGAAGCTTTCTTT.

CDR3: CASSLRGLDTQYF. The CDR3 DNA follows: TGTGCCAGCAGTTTACGAGGGCTCGATACGCAGTATTTT. This chain links TRBV28 with TRBJ2-3; tentative D call: TRBD2 (5 bases). V was pared by 2 bases and J by 6 bases, with 9 bases between. CDR1 is MDHEN, CDR2 SYDVKM, per germline. The CDR3 contains 13 residues.

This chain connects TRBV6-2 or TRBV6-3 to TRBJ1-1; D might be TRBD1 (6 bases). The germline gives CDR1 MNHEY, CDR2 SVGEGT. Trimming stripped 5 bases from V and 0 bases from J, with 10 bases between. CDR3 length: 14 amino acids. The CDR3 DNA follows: TGTGCCAGCAGTCGGGACACCTTGAACACTGAAGCTTTCTTT. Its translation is CASSRDTLNTEAFF.